This entry lists 9 T cell receptor beta chains sequenced from one sample in a study of T cells in Graves' hyperthyroidism and ophthalmopathy. TCR beta CDR3 sequences were amplified from RNA transcripts. HTBI primers drove first-round RT-PCR of the TCR CDR3. TCRdb reanalysed the multiplex PCR reads using MiXCR and keeps one entry per CDR3 protein. This table has approximately 690,000 distinct CDR3 sequences, roughly 15% appearing once. The specimen sequenced was blood. Source of these receptors: a woman between 45 and 65 years old with Graves' ophthalmopathy.

As to this clonotype: Possible read error: a much larger clone is one base away. This chain connects TRBV6-2 or TRBV6-3 to TRBJ2-1; TRBD2 aligns across 12 bases. The CDR3 has 15 amino acids. Germline V gives CDR1 MNHEY, CDR2 SVGEGT. V dropped 10 bases and J dropped 5; count of bases not matched to a gene: 9. CDR3 DNA sequence: TGTGCCACTCGGACTAGCGGGGACGCCCACAATGAGCAGTTCTTC. This codes for CATRTSGDAHNEQFF.

This clonotype was found many times. The chain joins TRBV6-1 to TRBJ2-5; 8 bases match TRBD2. CDR1 and CDR2 (germline): MNHNS, SASEGT. With V trimmed by 3 bases and J by 5 bases, 8 bases remained unmatched. There are 15 residues in the CDR3. CDR3 nucleotides: TGTGCCAGCAGTGAGGAGGCGGGAGGAAGGGAGACCCAGTACTTC. It specifies CASSEEAGGRETQYF.

The chain recombines TRBV6-6 with TRBJ1-1; 7 positions agree with TRBD1. Germline V lookup: CDR1 MNHNY, CDR2 SVGAGI (reference sequence). Trimming at V came to 2 bases and at J to 2 bases, leaving 8 bases not matched to a gene. The CDR3 has 16 amino acids. The CDR3 coding sequence is TGTGCCAGCAGTTACCCCGGGACAGAAAAAAACACTGAAGCTTTCTTT. This encodes CASSYPGTEKNTEAFF.

The chain combines TRBV10-3 with TRBJ1-3, with a tentative D call TRBD1 (5 bases). Per germline, CDR1 ENHRY and CDR2 SYGVKD. The V and J ends lost 7 bases and 1 base respectively, with 8 bases between them. The CDR3 is made up of 13 amino acids. CDR3 region: CAIKGTSGNTIYF. The CDR3 nucleotides are TGTGCCATCAAGGGGACGTCTGGAAACACCATATATTTT.

The chain combines TRBV20-1 with TRBJ2-3, with TRBD2 identical over 8 bases. The V gene end was trimmed by 3 bases and the J gene end by 3 bases; junction bases not matched to a gene: 5. Germline V lookup: CDR1 DFQATT, CDR2 SNEGSKA (reference sequence). This CDR3 comprises 14 residues. CDR3 coding DNA: TGCAGTGCTAGCGGGAGGGCCGTGACAGATACGCAGTATTTT. Encoded protein: CSASGRAVTDTQYF.

This clonotype was seen repeatedly, ten times or more. The chain links TRBV6-2 or TRBV6-3 to TRBJ1-2, with D unclear. This CDR3 has 16 amino acids. The ends were cut back, 6 bases at V and 4 bases at J, with 21 bases in the middle. The germline V gene has CDR1 MNHEY and CDR2 SVGEGT. The DNA of the CDR3 is TGTGCCAGCAGGCCGACGGAGGCAAGGAGTGGCTATGGCTACACCTTC. Protein: CASRPTEARSGYGYTF.

This clonotype appeared many times. The chain is built from TRBV28 and TRBJ2-6; D is unresolved. Per the germline V gene, CDR1 is MDHEN and CDR2 is SYDVKM. V dropped 3 bases and J dropped 0 bases, with 6 bases sitting between them. The CDR3 spans 15 residues. CDR3 loop: CASSLSDSGANVLTF. CDR3 in DNA: TGTGCCAGCAGTTTGTCGGACTCTGGGGCCAACGTCCTGACTTTC.

This clonotype was counted at least ten times. The rearrangement uses TRBV2 and TRBJ2-2; D might be TRBD2 (7 bases). The germline V gene has CDR1 SNHLY and CDR2 FYNNEI. CDR3 size: 16 residues. The V gene lost 5 bases and the J gene lost 3 bases, with 16 bases spanning the gap. CDR3 in amino acids: CASSTRRGAHTGELFF. CDR3 nucleotides: TGTGCCAGCAGTACCCGACGGGGGGCGCACACCGGGGAGCTGTTTTTT.

This clonotype has a single count. The chain recombines TRBV28 with TRBJ2-1; 7 bases align to TRBD2. After removal of 6 bases from V and 5 bases from J, the junction contained 4 bases not matched to a gene. Germline V gives CDR1 MDHEN, CDR2 SYDVKM. The CDR3 extends over 13 amino acids. The CDR3 here is CASRSSGNNEQFF. CDR3 DNA sequence: TGTGCCAGCAGGTCTAGCGGTAACAATGAGCAGTTCTTC.